What follows are 26 T cell receptor beta chains derived from one specimen sequenced in a study of post-analysis software for immune sequencing data. The study, taken as a whole, reports: About five TRBV segments occurring more often in patients than controls included TRBV5-6, TRBV5-1 and TRBV20-1.

The TCR beta cDNA libraries contained unique molecular identifiers. Via MiXCR, TCRdb re-called the PCR reads, giving one row per CDR3 protein. The sample gives fewer than 850,000 distinct CDR3 sequences, roughly 50% of which show up once; roughly 4.9% is in the top ten. These TCRs are of unknown antigen specificity. Material for sequencing was blood. The receptors were sampled from a girl under 18 with multiple sclerosis.

This clonotype was recorded a few times. J is TRBJ2-7 and V is TRBV3-1; perhaps TRBD1 as D (5 bases). Trimming took off 1 base at V and 1 base at J, with 8 bases between the two ends. Germline values: CDR1 LGHDT, CDR2 YNNKEL (reference sequence). This CDR3 contains 14 residues. CDR3 sequence (DNA): TGTGCCAGCAGCCAAGCGGACAATTCCTACGAGCAGTACTTC. It is translated as CASSQADNSYEQYF.

As for this clonotype: A read error may produce the germline difference seen at one junction end. This chain uses TRBV12-3 or TRBV12-4 with TRBJ1-1; 8 positions agree with TRBD1. This CDR3 is built from 16 residues. CDR3 residues: CTSSLALSGRGREAFF. In DNA, the CDR3 is TGTACCAGCAGTTTAGCGCTATCGGGCAGGGGGCGAGAAGCTTTCTTT.

The chain has TRBV6-2 or TRBV6-3 and TRBJ2-2; 11 bases are a match to TRBD2. V shed 4 bases and J 1 base; nucleotides not matched to a gene: 14. This CDR3 is 20 amino acids long. The germline V gene encodes CDR1 MNHEY and CDR2 SVGEGT. CDR3 sequence (DNA): TGTGCCAGCAGTTTACTACTAGCGGGAGAGGGGCTTGGGAACACCGGGGAGCTGTTTTTT. It codes for CASSLLLAGEGLGNTGELFF.

This clonotype showed up just once. Germline is not matched at one junction end, which may reflect a read error. CDR3 amino acids: CASRWTATSGQGTQYF. Written as DNA, the CDR3 is TGTGCCAGCAGATGGACGGCGACTAGCGGACAAGGGACCCAGTACTTC. The chain recombines TRBV27 with TRBJ2-5; 9 positions agree with TRBD2. Germline CDR1 is MNHEY and CDR2 is SMNVEV (reference sequence). This CDR3 region has 16 residues.

This clonotype was observed a handful of times. V gene TRBV15 combines with J gene TRBJ1-4, with 7 bases fitting TRBD1. Trimming removed 2 bases from V and 13 bases from J; junction bases left unmatched: 10. The CDR3 contains 14 residues. Germline CDR1 is LNHNV and CDR2 is YYDKDF (reference sequence). In nucleotides, the CDR3 is TGTGCCACCAGCAGATTTTTTGGGACAGAGGGACTGTTTTTT. Protein product: CATSRFFGTEGLFF.

This chain joins TRBV28 and TRBJ1-5, with D possibly matching TRBD1 (5 bases). Between the trimmed V and J ends, which lost 5 bases and 4 bases, there was a span of 15 bases. The CDR3 loop spans 15 amino acids. The germline CDR1 and CDR2 sequences are MDHEN and SYDVKM. DNA for the CDR3: TGTGCCAGCAGTCCCGGGACGGCAGTTAATCAGCCCCAGCATTTT. Protein product: CASSPGTAVNQPQHF.

This chain joins TRBV30 and TRBJ2-5; 8 positions agree with TRBD2. Germline V gives CDR1 GTSNPN, CDR2 SVGIG (reference sequence). J was trimmed by 2 bases and V by 2 bases; bases with no gene match: 13. The CDR3 runs to 17 residues. Written as DNA, the CDR3 is TGTGCCTGGAGTAAAGGGGAGACTAGCGCCACTCAAGAGACCCAGTACTTC. It encodes CAWSKGETSATQETQYF.

The rearrangement joins TRBV29-1 to TRBJ2-3; the D is unclear. CDR3 size: 14 residues. V gave up 0 bases and J gave up 4 bases, with 11 bases separating them. Germline loops: CDR1 SQVTM, CDR2 ANQGSEA. CDR3 amino acids: CSVEEGRVPDTQYF. The CDR3 nucleotides read TGCAGCGTTGAAGAAGGCCGCGTCCCAGATACGCAGTATTTT.

This clonotype was recorded a few times. The CDR3 loop reads CAISDVRQAPNYGYTF. CDR3 in DNA: TGTGCCATCAGTGACGTCCGACAGGCACCTAACTATGGCTACACCTTC. The V call is TRBV10-3, the J call TRBJ1-2; weak D call: TRBD1 (6 bases). Deletions cut 3 bases from V and 0 bases from J, with 14 bases between. This CDR3 has 16 amino acids. Germline V gene sequence: CDR1 ENHRY, CDR2 SYGVKD.

This chain connects TRBV7-9 to TRBJ2-2; TRBD1 agrees at 9 bases. J lost 2 bases, V lost 4 bases, and 17 bases had no gene match. The CDR3 contains 20 residues. The germline V gene has CDR1 SEHNR and CDR2 FQNEAQ (reference sequence). The CDR3 DNA sequence: TGTGCCAGCAGCTCTCTATGGACAGGGGAAATTTTGGGAAACACCGGGGAGCTGTTTTTT. It codes for CASSSLWTGEILGNTGELFF.

The chain uses TRBV5-1 and TRBJ2-3; D is tentatively TRBD1 or TRBD2 (5 bases each). V was trimmed by 4 bases and J by 4 bases, leaving 13 bases between them. CDR1 is SGHRS and CDR2 is YFSETQ in the germline V gene. The CDR3 contains 14 residues. The DNA for the CDR3 is TGCGCCAGCAGCCCTGGAGAGGGGCCAGATACGCAGTATTTT. Protein product: CASSPGEGPDTQYF.

The chain combines TRBV7-9 with TRBJ2-5; D may match TRBD1 or TRBD2 (5 bases each). Judging by the DNA end, TRBJ2-7 fits better; the J call may be wrong. CDR3 size: 15 residues. CDR1 and CDR2 (germline): SEHNR, FQNEAQ (reference sequence). CDR3 residues: CASSTAEGIAYEQYF. The CDR3 nucleotides are TGTGCCAGCAGTACCGCAGAGGGGATAGCCTACGAGCAGTACTTC.

V and J are TRBV28 and TRBJ2-7, with TRBD1 matching 9 bases. Per germline, CDR1 MDHEN and CDR2 SYDVKM. Losses at the gene ends were 7 bases for V and 0 bases for J; bases not matched to a gene: 4. The CDR3 is 14 amino acids. The CDR3: CASNTGGSSYEQYF. The CDR3 nucleotides read TGTGCCAGCAACACAGGGGGCAGCTCCTACGAGCAGTACTTC. The entire variable domain, with the rest obtained from reference TRBV28 and TRBJ2-7, is as follows: DVKVTQSSRYLVKRTGEKVFLECVQDMDHENMFWYRQDPGLGLRLIYFSYDVKMKEKGDIPEGYSVSREKKERFSLILESASTNQTSMYLCASNTGGSSYEQYFGPGTRLTVT.

This clonotype was seen a few times. The chain carries TRBV24-1 and TRBJ2-3, with D possibly being TRBD2 (5 bases). CDR1 is KGHDR, CDR2 SFDVKD, per germline. The CDR3 runs to 15 residues. V was clipped by 4 bases and J by 3 bases, with 13 bases between them. Here the CDR3 reads CATSDPLGSTDTQYF. The DNA of the CDR3 is TGTGCCACCAGTGACCCACTGGGGAGTACAGATACGCAGTATTTT.

The chain combines TRBV20-1 with TRBJ2-7, with D tentatively TRBD2 (6 bases). The germline V gene encodes CDR1 DFQATT and CDR2 SNEGSKA (reference sequence). The CDR3 extends over 13 amino acids. V shed 1 base and J shed 6 bases, with 13 bases lying between them. The CDR3 DNA reads as TGCAGTGCTAGAGTAGGGACTTTATTCGAGCAGTACTTC. Translated, it gives CSARVGTLFEQYF.

The chain joins TRBV6-1 to TRBJ2-2, with 8 positions matching TRBD2. V dropped 2 bases and J dropped 3; count of bases not matched to a gene: 2. Germline lookup yields CDR1 MNHNS and CDR2 SASEGT. The CDR3 sequence is 15 residues long. The CDR3 protein is CASSEPGGDTGELFF. Here the CDR3 DNA reads TGTGCCAGCAGTGAACCGGGAGGGGACACCGGGGAGCTGTTTTTT.

V gene TRBV7-2 combines with J gene TRBJ1-1; no clear D gene. Per germline, CDR1 SGHTA and CDR2 FQGNSA. V was clipped by 4 bases and J by 2 bases, with 14 bases between them. The CDR3 covers 15 residues. The CDR3 DNA follows: TGTGCCAGCAGCTGGGCCACCGGTTCCAACACTGAAGCTTTCTTT. Translating gives CASSWATGSNTEAFF.

This chain links TRBV6-5 with TRBJ2-5; unclear D gene. CDR1 is MNHEY, CDR2 SVGAGI, per germline. The CDR3 consists of 13 residues. Trimming left V 5 bases short and J 5 bases short, with 12 bases between. The CDR3, as DNA: TGTGCCAGCAGTGAGGAGTCGCGGGAGACCCAGTACTTC. Its translation: CASSEESRETQYF.

There are a few counts of this clonotype. The chain employs TRBV5-4 and TRBJ2-6; D perhaps matches TRBD1 (5 bases). CDR3 length equals 13 residues. V lost 7 bases to trimming and J lost 2 bases, with 7 bases between them. Germline V gene lookup returns CDR1 SGHNT and CDR2 YYREEE (reference sequence). CDR3 region: CASGATGANVLTF. CDR3 DNA sequence: TGTGCCAGCGGGGCAACTGGGGCCAACGTCCTGACTTTC.

This clonotype came up a few times. The chain uses TRBV15 and TRBJ1-4; D is ambiguous. CDR1 LNHNV and CDR2 YYDKDF come from the germline V gene (reference sequence). The CDR3 runs 15 residues. V was shortened by 1 base and J by 3 bases, with 9 bases between the two germline ends. The CDR3 DNA reads TGTGCCACCAGCAGAGCCCGGGCATCTAATGAAAAACTGTTTTTT. It yields the protein CATSRARASNEKLFF.

V is TRBV29-1 and J is TRBJ2-7; 10 bases line up with TRBD1. Germline lookup yields CDR1 SQVTM and CDR2 ANQGSEA. The CDR3 runs to 12 residues. With V trimmed by 7 bases and J by 3 bases, 3 bases remained unmatched. The DNA for the CDR3 is TGCAGCGGCGGGACAGGGGACTACGAGCAGTACTTC. Translation: CSGGTGDYEQYF.

The chain employs TRBV12-3 or TRBV12-4 and TRBJ2-5, with a tentative D call TRBD1 (5 bases). This CDR3 is 17 amino acids long. V was trimmed by 3 bases and J by 6 bases, leaving 23 bases between them. CDR3: CASSFLGGADLLKTQYF. The CDR3 nucleotides read TGTGCCAGCAGTTTTTTGGGTGGGGCAGACCTTCTGAAGACCCAGTACTTC.

V usage is TRBV3-1 and J usage is TRBJ1-4; the match to TRBD1 covers 7 bases. Germline loops: CDR1 LGHDT, CDR2 YNNKEL (reference sequence). The junction had 9 bases not matched to a gene; V was cut back by 4 bases and J by 4 bases. CDR3 length equals 16 residues. Written as DNA, the CDR3 is TGTGCCAGCAGCCCCGCGTTCGGGACAGATAATGAAAAACTGTTTTTT. Protein: CASSPAFGTDNEKLFF.

With regard to this clonotype: The junction differs from germline at one of its ends, possibly a read error. This rearrangement joins TRBV27 to TRBJ2-3; tentative D call: TRBD1 (6 bases). Germline V gene lookup returns CDR1 MNHEY and CDR2 SMNVEV (reference sequence). The CDR3 runs to 15 residues. The CDR3, as DNA: TGTGCCTGCAGTTTATCAGGGGATATTACAGATACGCAGTATTTT. Amino acids: CACSLSGDITDTQYF.

The rearrangement uses TRBV7-8 and TRBJ2-4; D remains unclear. V was pared by 0 bases and J by 7 bases, with 10 bases between. This CDR3 region has 14 residues. Germline CDR1 is SGHVS and CDR2 is FQNEAQ. In DNA form, the CDR3 reads TGTGCCAGCAGCTTAGCGCTTGGGGTGAACATTCAGTACTTC. Protein: CASSLALGVNIQYF.

The chain joins TRBV20-1 to TRBJ2-7, with 13 bases that match TRBD2. V shed 2 bases, J shed 2 bases, and the junction held 3 bases outside the gene matches. The CDR3 spans 15 residues. Germline V gene lookup returns CDR1 DFQATT and CDR2 SNEGSKA (reference sequence). The CDR3: CSARSGTSGAYEQYF. Written as DNA, the CDR3 is TGCAGTGCTAGATCGGGGACTAGCGGGGCCTACGAGCAGTACTTC.